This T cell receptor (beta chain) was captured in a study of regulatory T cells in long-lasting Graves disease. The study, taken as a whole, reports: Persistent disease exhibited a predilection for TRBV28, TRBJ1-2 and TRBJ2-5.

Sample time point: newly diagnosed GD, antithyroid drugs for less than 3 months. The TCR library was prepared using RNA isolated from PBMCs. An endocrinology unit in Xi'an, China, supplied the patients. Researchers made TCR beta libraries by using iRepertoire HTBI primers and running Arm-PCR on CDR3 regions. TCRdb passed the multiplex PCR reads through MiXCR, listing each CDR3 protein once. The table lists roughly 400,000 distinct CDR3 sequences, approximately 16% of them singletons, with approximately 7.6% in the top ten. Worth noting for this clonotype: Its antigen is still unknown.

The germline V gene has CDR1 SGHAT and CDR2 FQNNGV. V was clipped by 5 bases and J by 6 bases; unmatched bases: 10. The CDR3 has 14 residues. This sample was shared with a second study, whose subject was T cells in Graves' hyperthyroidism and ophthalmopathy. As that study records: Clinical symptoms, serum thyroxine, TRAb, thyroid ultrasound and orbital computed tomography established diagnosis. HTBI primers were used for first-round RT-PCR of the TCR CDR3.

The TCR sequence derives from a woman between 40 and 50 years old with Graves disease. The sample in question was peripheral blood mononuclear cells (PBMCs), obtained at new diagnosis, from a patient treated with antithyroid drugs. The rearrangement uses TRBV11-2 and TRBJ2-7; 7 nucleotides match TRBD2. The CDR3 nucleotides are TGTGCCAGCAGCAAACCGGGACTACCCATCGAGCAGTACTTC. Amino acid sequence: CASSKPGLPIEQYF.